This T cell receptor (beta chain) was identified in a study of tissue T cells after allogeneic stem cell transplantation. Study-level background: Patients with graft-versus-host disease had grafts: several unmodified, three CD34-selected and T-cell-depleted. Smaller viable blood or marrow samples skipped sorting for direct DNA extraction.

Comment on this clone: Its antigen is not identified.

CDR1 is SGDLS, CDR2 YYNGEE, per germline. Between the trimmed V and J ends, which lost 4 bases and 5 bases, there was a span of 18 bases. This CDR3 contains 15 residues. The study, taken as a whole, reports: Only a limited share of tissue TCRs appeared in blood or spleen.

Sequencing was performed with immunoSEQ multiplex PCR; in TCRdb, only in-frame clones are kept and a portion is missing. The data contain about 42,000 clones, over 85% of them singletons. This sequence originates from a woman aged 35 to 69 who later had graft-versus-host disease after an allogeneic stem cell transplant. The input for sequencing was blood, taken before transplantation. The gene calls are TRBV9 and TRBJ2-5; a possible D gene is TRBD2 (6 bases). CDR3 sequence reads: CASSHDGAGRETQYF. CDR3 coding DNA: TGTGCCAGCAGCCACGACGGGGCTGGGAGGGAGACCCAGTACTTC.